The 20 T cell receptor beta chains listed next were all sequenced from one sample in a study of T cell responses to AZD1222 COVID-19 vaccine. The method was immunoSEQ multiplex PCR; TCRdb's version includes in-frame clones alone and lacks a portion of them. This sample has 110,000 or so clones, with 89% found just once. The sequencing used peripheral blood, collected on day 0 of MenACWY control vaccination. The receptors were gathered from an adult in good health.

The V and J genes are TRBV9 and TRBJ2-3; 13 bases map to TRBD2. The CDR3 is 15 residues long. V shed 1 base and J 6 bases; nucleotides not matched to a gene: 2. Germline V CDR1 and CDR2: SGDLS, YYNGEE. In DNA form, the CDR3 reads TGTGCCAGCAGCGTAACTAGCGGGGGGGCGGATACGCAGTATTTT. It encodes CASSVTSGGADTQYF.

CDR3 region: CASSQDRVTQYF. The CDR3 coding sequence is TGTGCCAGCAGCCAAGATCGCGTCACCCAGTACTTC. This chain connects TRBV3-1 (or the pseudogene TRBV3-2) to TRBJ2-5; D is unclear. Between the trimmed V and J ends, which lost 0 bases and 8 bases, there was a span of 7 bases. CDR3 length equals 12 residues. CDR1 and CDR2 (germline): LGHDT, YNNKEL (reference sequence).

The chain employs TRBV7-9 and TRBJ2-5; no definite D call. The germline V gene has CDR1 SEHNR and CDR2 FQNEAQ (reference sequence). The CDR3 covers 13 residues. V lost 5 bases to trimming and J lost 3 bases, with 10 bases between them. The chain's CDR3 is CASSARFKETQYF. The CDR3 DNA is TGTGCCAGCAGCGCGAGGTTCAAAGAGACCCAGTACTTC.

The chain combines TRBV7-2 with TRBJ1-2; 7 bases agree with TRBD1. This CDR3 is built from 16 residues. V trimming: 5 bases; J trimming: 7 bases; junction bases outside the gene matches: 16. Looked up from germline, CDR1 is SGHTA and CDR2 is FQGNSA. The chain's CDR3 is CASSPRDSPSNGGYTF. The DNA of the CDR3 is TGTGCCAGCAGCCCGCGGGACAGCCCGTCTAACGGTGGCTACACCTTC. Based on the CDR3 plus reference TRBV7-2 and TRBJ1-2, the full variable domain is GAGVSQSPSNKVTEKGKDVELRCDPISGHTALYWYRQSLGQGLEFLIYFQGNSAPDKSGLPSDRFSAERTGGSVSTLTIQRTQQEDSAVYLCASSPRDSPSNGGYTFGSGTRLTVV.

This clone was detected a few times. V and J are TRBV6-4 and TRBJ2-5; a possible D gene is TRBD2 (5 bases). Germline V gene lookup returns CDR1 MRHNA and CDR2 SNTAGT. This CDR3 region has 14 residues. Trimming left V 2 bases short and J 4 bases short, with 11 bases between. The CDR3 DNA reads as TGTGCCAGCAGTGACACTAGGGATTTAGAGACCCAGTACTTC. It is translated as CASSDTRDLETQYF.

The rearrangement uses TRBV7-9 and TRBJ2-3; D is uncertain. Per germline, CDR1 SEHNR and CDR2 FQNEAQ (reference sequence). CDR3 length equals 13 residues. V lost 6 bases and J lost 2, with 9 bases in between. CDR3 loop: CASSVMNTDTQYF. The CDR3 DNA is TGTGCCAGCAGTGTTATGAACACAGATACGCAGTATTTT.

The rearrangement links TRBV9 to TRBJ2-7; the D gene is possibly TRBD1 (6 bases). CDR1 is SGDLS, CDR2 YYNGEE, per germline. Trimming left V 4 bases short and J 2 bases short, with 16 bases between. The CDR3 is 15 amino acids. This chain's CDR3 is CASSQQGSLPYEQYF. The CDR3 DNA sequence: TGTGCCAGCAGCCAACAGGGAAGCCTACCCTACGAGCAGTACTTC.

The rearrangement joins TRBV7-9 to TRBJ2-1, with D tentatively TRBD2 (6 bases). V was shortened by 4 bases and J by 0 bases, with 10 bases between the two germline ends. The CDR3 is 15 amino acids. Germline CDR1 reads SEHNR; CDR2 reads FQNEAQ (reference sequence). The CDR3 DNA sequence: TGTGCCAGCAGCTGGGGGGTGAGCTCCTACAATGAGCAGTTCTTC. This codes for CASSWGVSSYNEQFF. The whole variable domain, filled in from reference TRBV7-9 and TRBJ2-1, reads DTGVSQNPRHKITKRGQNVTFRCDPISEHNRLYWYRQTLGQGPEFLTYFQNEAQLEKSRLLSDRFSAERPKGSFSTLEIQRTEQGDSAMYLCASSWGVSSYNEQFFGPGTRLTVL.

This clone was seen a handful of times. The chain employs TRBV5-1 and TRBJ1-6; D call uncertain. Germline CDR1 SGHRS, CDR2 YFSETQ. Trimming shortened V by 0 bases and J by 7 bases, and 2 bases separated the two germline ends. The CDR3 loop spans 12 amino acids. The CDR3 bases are TGCGCCAGCAGCTTGGAGAATTCACCCCTCCACTTT. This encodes CASSLENSPLHF.

The CDR3 region is CASLTGGRGNQPQHF. Written as DNA, the CDR3 is TGTGCCAGCCTAACGGGGGGTCGGGGCAATCAGCCCCAGCATTTT. V usage is TRBV28 and J usage is TRBJ1-5; a weak D match, TRBD1 (5 bases). V lost 8 bases and J 2 bases, leaving 16 bases between the germline ends. The CDR3 loop spans 15 amino acids. Germline values: CDR1 MDHEN, CDR2 SYDVKM.

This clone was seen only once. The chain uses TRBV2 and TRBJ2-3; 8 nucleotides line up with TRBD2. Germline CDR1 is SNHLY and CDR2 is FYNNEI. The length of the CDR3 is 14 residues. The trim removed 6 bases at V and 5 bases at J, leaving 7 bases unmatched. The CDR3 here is CASSRTSFGDTQYF. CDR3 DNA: TGTGCCAGCAGCAGGACTAGCTTCGGAGATACGCAGTATTTT. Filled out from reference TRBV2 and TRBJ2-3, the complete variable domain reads EPEVTQTPSHQVTQMGQEVILRCVPISNHLYFYWYRQILGQKVEFLVSFYNNEISEKSEIFDDQFSVERPDGSNFTLKIRSTKLEDSAMYFCASSRTSFGDTQYFGPGTRLTVL.

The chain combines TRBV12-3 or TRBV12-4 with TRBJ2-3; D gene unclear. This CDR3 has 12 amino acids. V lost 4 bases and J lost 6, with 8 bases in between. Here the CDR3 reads CASSSPRDTQYF. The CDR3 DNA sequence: TGTGCCAGCAGTTCCCCTCGGGATACGCAGTATTTT.

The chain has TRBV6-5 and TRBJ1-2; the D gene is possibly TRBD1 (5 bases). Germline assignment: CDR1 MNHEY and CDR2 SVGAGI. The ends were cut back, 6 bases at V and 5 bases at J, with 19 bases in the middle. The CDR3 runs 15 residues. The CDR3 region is CASRGTYPLLYGYTF. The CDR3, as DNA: TGTGCCAGCAGGGGGACTTACCCACTCCTTTATGGCTACACCTTC.

CDR3 region: CASSPLQGNTEAFF. The CDR3 DNA is TGTGCCAGCAGCCCTTTACAGGGGAACACTGAAGCTTTCTTT. The V and J genes are TRBV2 and TRBJ1-1; D may be TRBD1 (6 bases). This CDR3 region has 14 residues. The V end was cut by 6 bases, the J end by 1 base, with 12 bases between. Germline lookup yields CDR1 SNHLY and CDR2 FYNNEI.

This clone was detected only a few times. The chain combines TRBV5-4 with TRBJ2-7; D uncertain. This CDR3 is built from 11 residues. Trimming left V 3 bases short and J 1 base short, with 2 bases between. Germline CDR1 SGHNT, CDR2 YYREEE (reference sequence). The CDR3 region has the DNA TGTGCCAGCAGCTCGTCCTACGAGCAGTACTTC. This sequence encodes CASSSSYEQYF.

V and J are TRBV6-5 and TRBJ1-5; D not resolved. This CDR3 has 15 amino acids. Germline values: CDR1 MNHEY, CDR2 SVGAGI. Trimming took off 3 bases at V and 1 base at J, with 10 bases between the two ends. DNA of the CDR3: TGTGCCAGCAGTTATGGTCTCGGGAGCAATCAGCCCCAGCATTTT. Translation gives CASSYGLGSNQPQHF.

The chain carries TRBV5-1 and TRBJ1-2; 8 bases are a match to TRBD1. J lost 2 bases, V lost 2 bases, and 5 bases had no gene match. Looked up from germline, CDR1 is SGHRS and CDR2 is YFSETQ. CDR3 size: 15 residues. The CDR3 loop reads CASSFRGQGNYGYTF. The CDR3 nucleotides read TGCGCCAGCAGCTTCCGCGGACAGGGCAACTATGGCTACACCTTC.

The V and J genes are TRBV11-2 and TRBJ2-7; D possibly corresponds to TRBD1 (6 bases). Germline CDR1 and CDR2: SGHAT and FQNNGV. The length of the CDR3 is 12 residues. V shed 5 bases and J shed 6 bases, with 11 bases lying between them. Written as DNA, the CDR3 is TGTGCCAGCAGCCGACAGGCGACCGAGCAGTACTTC. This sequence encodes CASSRQATEQYF. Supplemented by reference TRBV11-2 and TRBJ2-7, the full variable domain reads EAGVAQSPRYKIIEKRQSVAFWCNPISGHATLYWYQQILGQGPKLLIQFQNNGVVDDSQLPKDRFSAERLKGVDSTLKIQPAKLEDSAVYLCASSRQATEQYFGPGTRLTVT.

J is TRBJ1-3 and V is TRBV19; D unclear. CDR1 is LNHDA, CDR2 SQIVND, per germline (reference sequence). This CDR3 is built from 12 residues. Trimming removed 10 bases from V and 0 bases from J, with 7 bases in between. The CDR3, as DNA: TGTGCCACGGGGATCTCTGGAAACACCATATATTTT. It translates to CATGISGNTIYF. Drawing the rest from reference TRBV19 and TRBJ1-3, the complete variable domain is DGGITQSPKYLFRKEGQNVTLSCEQNLNHDAMYWYRQDPGQGLRLIYYSQIVNDFQKGDIAEGYSVSREKKESFPLTVTSAQKNPTAFYLCATGISGNTIYFGEGSWLTVV.

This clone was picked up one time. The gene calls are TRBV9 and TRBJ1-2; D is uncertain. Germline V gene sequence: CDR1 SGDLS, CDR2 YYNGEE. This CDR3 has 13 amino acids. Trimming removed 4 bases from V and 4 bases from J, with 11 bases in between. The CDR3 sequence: CASSPPALYGYTF. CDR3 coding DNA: TGTGCCAGCAGCCCACCGGCGCTCTATGGCTACACCTTC.